This paragraph covers one T cell receptor beta chain sequence. The antigen remains unidentified. This record belongs to a study of T cell responses to AZD1222 COVID-19 vaccine. Germline loops: CDR1 SGHTA, CDR2 FQGNSA. Trimming took 5 bases from V and 7 from J; bases not matched to a gene: 7. The CDR3 totals 13 residues. The method was immunoSEQ multiplex PCR; TCRdb's version includes in-frame clones alone and lacks a portion of them. The data contain 70,000 or so clones, around four fifths of them singletons. Researchers grouped second doses given at about 4 or about 12 weeks into one pool. Regarding the study as a whole: Clonal diversity may have been underestimated, and the donors were mostly white British, with more females than males.

The sample in question was peripheral blood, obtained 28 days after the second AZD1222 dose. The source is an adult who received the AZD1222 COVID-19 vaccine. The rearrangement joins TRBV7-2 to TRBJ2-7, with 8 bases aligning to TRBD2. The CDR3 nucleotides read TGTGCCAGCAGCCGGGGACTAGGCAGGGAGCAGTACTTC. Residues: CASSRGLGREQYF.